The entry that follows covers one T cell receptor (beta chain) sequence. No antigen is known for it. Here immunoSEQ multiplex PCR was the method, and the copy in TCRdb shows in-frame clones only, minus some. The sample lists about 120,000 clones; 92% were seen once. These data belong to a study of Tregs in tolerant kidney transplant recipients. Deletions cut 0 bases from V and 4 bases from J, with 16 bases between. Germline values: CDR1 SGDLS, CDR2 YYNGEE. CDR3 length: 16 amino acids. General study findings and limits: Few patients were studied, so findings need validation in larger groups. Biological reproducibility was not directly addressed in this study.

Unstimulated Tregs (CD4+CD25+CD127-) and CD4+CD25- non-Tregs were sorted from PBMCs. The source is a human donor in good health. The sequencing sample was made of CD4+ T cells from blood. The chain has TRBV9 and TRBJ1-2; maybe TRBD1 (5 bases). This chain's CDR3 is CASSVGGGGRAYGYTF. As DNA, the CDR3 is TGTGCCAGCAGCGTAGGAGGAGGCGGCAGGGCCTATGGCTACACCTTC.